This T cell receptor (beta chain) is drawn from a study of beta chain features in type 1 diabetes. Overall study results and limits: The similarity of naive, central memory and Treg TCRB repertoires appeared greater among patients than among healthy donors. More deletions and fewer insertions at VDJ junctions were seen in type 1 diabetes patients.

The CDR3 is made up of 15 amino acids. Germline V gene sequence: CDR1 SGHRS, CDR2 YFSETQ. V was shortened by 1 base and J by 0 bases, with 8 bases between the two germline ends. Stem cell-like memory, regulatory, central memory and naive CD4+ cells were sorted via CD45RO/CCR7/CD25/CD127/CD95/CD27. Comment on this clone: As yet, its antigen is unknown.

As every portion of the isolated RNA was reverse transcribed, the sequencing read expressed TCRB transcripts. About 3.57 million reads per sample were averaged for naive, central memory and regulatory samples. This table comes from immunoSEQ multiplex PCR, and its TCRdb copy is limited to in-frame clones, with some not included. Of about 360,000 clones listed, around an eighth are singletons. The chain uses TRBV5-1 and TRBJ1-3; maybe TRBD1 (5 bases). The sequenced sample was naive CD4+ T cells from blood. This TCR was recovered from a man aged 18 to 30 in good health. CDR3 DNA: TGCGCCAGCAGCTTGCCGCAGGGCTCTGGAAACACCATATATTTT. Translated, it gives CASSLPQGSGNTIYF.